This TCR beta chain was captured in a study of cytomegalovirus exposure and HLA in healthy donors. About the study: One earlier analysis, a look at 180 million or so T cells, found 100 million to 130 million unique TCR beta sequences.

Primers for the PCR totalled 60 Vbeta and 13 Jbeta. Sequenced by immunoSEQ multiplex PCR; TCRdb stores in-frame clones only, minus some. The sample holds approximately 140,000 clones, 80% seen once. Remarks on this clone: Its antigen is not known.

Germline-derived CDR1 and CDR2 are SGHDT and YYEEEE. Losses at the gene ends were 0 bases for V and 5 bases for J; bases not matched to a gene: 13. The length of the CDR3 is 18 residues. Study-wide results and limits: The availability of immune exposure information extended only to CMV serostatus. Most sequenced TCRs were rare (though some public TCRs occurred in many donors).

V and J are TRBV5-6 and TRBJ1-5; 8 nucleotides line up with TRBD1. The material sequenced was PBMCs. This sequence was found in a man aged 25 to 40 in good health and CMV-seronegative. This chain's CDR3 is CASSLGRGRFWADQPQHF. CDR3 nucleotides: TGTGCCAGCAGCTTGGGCAGGGGGCGTTTTTGGGCAGATCAGCCCCAGCATTTT.